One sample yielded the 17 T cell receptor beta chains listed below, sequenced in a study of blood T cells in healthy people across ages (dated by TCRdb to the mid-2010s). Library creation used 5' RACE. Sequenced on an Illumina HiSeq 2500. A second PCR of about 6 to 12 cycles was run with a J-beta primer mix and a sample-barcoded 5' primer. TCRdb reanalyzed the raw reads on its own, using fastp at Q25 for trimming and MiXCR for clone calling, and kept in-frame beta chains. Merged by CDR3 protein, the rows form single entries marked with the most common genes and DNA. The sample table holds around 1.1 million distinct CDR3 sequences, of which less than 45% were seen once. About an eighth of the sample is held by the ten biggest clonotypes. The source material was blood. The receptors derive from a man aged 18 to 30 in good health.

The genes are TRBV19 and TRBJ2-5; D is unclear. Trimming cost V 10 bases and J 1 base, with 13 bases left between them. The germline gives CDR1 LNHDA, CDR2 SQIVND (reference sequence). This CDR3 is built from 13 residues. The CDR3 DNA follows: TGTGCCACCCGCTCGCGGAGCCAAGAGACCCAGTACTTC. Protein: CATRSRSQETQYF. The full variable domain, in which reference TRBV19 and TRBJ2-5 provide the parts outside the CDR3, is DGGITQSPKYLFRKEGQNVTLSCEQNLNHDAMYWYRQDPGQGLRLIYYSQIVNDFQKGDIAEGYSVSREKKESFPLTVTSAQKNPTAFYLCATRSRSQETQYFGPGTRLLVL.

CDR3 sequence (DNA): TGCAGTGCTAGCCAGGGGGCATATGGCTACACCTTC. This sequence encodes CSASQGAYGYTF. The chain employs TRBV20-1 and TRBJ1-2; TRBD1 matches at 8 bases. The junction had 2 bases not matched to a gene; V was cut back by 3 bases and J by 5 bases. From germline, CDR1 is DFQATT and CDR2 SNEGSKA (reference sequence). The CDR3 is 12 amino acids.

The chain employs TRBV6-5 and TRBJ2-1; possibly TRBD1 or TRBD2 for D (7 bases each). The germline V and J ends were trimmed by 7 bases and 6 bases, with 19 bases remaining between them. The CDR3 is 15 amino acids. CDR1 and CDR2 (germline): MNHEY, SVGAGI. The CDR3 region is CASTPQGGPRNEQFF. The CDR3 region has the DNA TGTGCCAGCACTCCCCAGGGGGGGCCCCGCAATGAGCAGTTCTTC.

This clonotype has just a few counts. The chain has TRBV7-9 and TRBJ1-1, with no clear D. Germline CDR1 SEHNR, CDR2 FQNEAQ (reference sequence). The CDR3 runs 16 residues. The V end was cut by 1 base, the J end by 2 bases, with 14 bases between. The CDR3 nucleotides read TGTGCCAGCAGCTTAGAAGGGCTACCTCCTAACACTGAAGCTTTCTTT. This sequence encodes CASSLEGLPPNTEAFF. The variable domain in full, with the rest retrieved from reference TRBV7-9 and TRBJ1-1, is DTGVSQNPRHKITKRGQNVTFRCDPISEHNRLYWYRQTLGQGPEFLTYFQNEAQLEKSRLLSDRFSAERPKGSFSTLEIQRTEQGDSAMYLCASSLEGLPPNTEAFFGQGTRLTVV.

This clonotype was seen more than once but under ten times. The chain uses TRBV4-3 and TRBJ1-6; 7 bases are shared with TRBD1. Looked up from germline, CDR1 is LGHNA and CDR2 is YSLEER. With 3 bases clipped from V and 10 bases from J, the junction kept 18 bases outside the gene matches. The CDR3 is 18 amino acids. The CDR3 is CASSQGATGSLLYSPLHF. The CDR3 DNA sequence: TGCGCCAGCAGCCAGGGCGCGACAGGGTCCCTCCTATACTCACCCCTCCACTTT.

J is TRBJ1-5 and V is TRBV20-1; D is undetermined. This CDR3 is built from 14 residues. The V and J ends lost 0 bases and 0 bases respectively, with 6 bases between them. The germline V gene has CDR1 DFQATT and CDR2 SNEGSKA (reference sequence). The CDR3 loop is CSAREDGSNQPQHF. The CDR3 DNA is TGCAGTGCTAGAGAGGACGGTAGCAATCAGCCCCAGCATTTT.

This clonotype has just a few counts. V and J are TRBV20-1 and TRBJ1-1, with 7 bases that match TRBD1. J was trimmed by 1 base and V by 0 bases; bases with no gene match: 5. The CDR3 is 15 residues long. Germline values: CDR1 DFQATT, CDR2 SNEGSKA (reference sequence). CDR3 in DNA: TGCAGTGCTAGAGAGTCGGGACAGACGAACACTGAAGCTTTCTTT. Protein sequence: CSARESGQTNTEAFF.

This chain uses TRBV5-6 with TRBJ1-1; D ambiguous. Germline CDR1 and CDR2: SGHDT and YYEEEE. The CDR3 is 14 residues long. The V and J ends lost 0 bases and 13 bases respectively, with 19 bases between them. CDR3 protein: CASSLVRASEKVFF. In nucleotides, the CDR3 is TGTGCCAGCAGCTTGGTACGGGCGTCGGAAAAAGTTTTCTTT.

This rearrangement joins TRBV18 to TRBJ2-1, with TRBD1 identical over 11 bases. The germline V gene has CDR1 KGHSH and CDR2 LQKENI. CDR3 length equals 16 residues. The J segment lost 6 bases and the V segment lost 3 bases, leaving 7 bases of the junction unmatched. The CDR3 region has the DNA TGTGCCAGCTCACCCCTAGCGGGGACAGGGGGCAATGAGCAGTTCTTC. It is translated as CASSPLAGTGGNEQFF. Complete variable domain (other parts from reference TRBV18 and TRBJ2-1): NAGVMQNPRHLVRRRGQEARLRCSPMKGHSHVYWYRQLPEEGLKFMVYLQKENIIDESGMPKERFSAEFPKEGPSILRIQQVVRGDSAAYFCASSPLAGTGGNEQFFGPGTRLTVL.

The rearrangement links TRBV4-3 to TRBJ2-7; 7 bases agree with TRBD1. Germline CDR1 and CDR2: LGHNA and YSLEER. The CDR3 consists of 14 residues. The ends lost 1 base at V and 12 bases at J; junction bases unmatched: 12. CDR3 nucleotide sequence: TGCGCCAGCAGCCAAGGGACAGGTCAAGAGACCCGGTACTTC. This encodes CASSQGTGQETRYF.

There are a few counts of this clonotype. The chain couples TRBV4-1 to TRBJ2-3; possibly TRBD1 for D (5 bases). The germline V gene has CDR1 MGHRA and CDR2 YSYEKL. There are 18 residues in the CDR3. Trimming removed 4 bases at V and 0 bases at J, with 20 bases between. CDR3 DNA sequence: TGCGCCAGCAGCCCACCAGCCCGGACAAGTACTAGCACAGATACGCAGTATTTT. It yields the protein CASSPPARTSTSTDTQYF.

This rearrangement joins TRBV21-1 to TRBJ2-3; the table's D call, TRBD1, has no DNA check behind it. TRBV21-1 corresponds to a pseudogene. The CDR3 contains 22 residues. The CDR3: CASSKEGARVGDLSESTDTQYF. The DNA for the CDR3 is TGTGCCAGCAGCAAAGAAGGGGCCAGGGTCGGCGACTTATCGGAGAGCACAGATACGCAGTATTTT.

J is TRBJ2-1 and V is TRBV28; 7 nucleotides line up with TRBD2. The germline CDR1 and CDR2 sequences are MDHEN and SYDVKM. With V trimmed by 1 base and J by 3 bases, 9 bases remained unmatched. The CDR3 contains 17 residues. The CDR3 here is CASSLSTIGGDYNEQFF. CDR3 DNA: TGTGCCAGCAGTTTATCCACGATTGGGGGGGACTACAATGAGCAGTTCTTC. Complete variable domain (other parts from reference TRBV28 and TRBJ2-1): DVKVTQSSRYLVKRTGEKVFLECVQDMDHENMFWYRQDPGLGLRLIYFSYDVKMKEKGDIPEGYSVSREKKERFSLILESASTNQTSMYLCASSLSTIGGDYNEQFFGPGTRLTVL.

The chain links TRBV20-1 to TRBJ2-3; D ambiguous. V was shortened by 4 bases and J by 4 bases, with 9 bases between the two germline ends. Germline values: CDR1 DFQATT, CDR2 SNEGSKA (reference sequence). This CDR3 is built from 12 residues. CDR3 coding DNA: TGCAGTGCTACCACAACAGCAGATACGCAGTATTTT. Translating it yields CSATTTADTQYF.

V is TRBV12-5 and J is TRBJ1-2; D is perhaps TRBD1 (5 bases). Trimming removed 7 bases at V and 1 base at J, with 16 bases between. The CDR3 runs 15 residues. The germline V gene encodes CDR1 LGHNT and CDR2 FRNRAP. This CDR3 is CASVGKTGDNYGYTF. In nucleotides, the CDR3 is TGTGCTAGTGTAGGGAAAACAGGAGATAACTATGGCTACACCTTC.

CDR3 loop: CASSQVSLLAGTNEQFF. The DNA for the CDR3 is TGTGCCAGCAGCCAAGTCTCTTTACTAGCGGGGACCAATGAGCAGTTCTTC. This chain joins TRBV3-1 and TRBJ2-1, with 10 bases matching TRBD2. Germline values: CDR1 LGHDT, CDR2 YNNKEL (reference sequence). The V segment lost 1 base and the J segment 6 bases; nucleotides outside the gene matches: 9. This CDR3 is built from 17 residues.

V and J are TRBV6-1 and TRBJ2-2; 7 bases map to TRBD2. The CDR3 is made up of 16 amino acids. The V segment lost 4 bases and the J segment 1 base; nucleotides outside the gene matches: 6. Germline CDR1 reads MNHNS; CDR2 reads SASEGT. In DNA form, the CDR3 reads TGTGCCAGCAGTGTTGAGATAGCGGGGAACACCGGGGAGCTGTTTTTT. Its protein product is CASSVEIAGNTGELFF.